This record concerns one TCR beta chain sequence. Its antigen is undetermined. Mouse germline and gene names are used. Read sequence stops 1 residue before the CDR3 end, and the germline J gene provides the missing end. The ends lost 1 base at V and 4 bases at J; junction bases unmatched: 5. From germline, CDR1 is NNHNN and CDR2 SYGAGS (reference sequence). This CDR3 spans 15 amino acids. These data belong to a study of tissue T cells after allogeneic stem cell transplantation. Study findings and constraints: TCR repertoires tracked anatomic similarity, regardless of disease or transplant status. Motif-based clustering found tissue-specific repertoire signatures shared across patients, though few clones were shared. Which tissue TCRs were alloreactive or antigen-specific was not determined. Some clones might be persisting host cells. The patient cohort was small and clinically heterogeneous, with limited sampling depth.

TCRdb's copy holds only in-frame clones and misses some; the assay was immunoSEQ multiplex PCR. Counted here are 15,000 to 20,000 clones, around 70% occurring once; the ten biggest clones make up 0.75% to 1%. The chain is built from TRBV13-2 and TRBJ2-5; 8 bases match TRBD2. The clonotype comes from a female BALB/c mouse in good health. This line is of MHC haplotype H2-d. What was sequenced was spleen. CDR3 amino acids: CASGDSGGRKDTQYF. CDR3 DNA, as far as it was read: TGTGCCAGCGGTGATTCGGGGGGGCGCAAAGACACCCAGTAC.